The present T cell receptor (beta chain) was sequenced within a study of cytomegalovirus exposure and HLA in healthy donors. Turning to the study itself: Early release data held around 82 million unique TCRs from HLA-typed donors.

Findings and limits, study-wide: An analysis was carried out at a later point. It showed that HLA-associated TCR beta chains were more clonally expanded than equally common non-associated chains. Per a prior analysis, the majority of TCR beta V segments were productive roughly 87% or roughly 30% of the time.

A word on this clone: Its target is not known.

Per the germline V gene, CDR1 is MNHEY and CDR2 is SMNVEV (reference sequence). With V trimmed by 5 bases and J by 5 bases, 7 bases remained unmatched. CDR3 length: 15 amino acids. In the PCR, 60 Vbeta and 13 Jbeta primers were used. The assay was immunoSEQ multiplex PCR, and TCRdb's table has in-frame clones only and misses some. Of around 190,000 clones listed, around 81% are singletons. Donors had nominal health at sampling but likely had unrecorded immune exposures. The sequence was collected from a man in his thirties or forties in good health and CMV-seronegative. The sequenced sample consisted of PBMCs. The chain carries TRBV27 and TRBJ1-5; 9 bases agree with TRBD1. The CDR3 here is CASSTRTGADQPQHF. The CDR3 nucleotides are TGTGCCAGCAGTACCCGGACAGGGGCTGATCAGCCCCAGCATTTT.